A single sample gave rise to the 18 T cell receptor beta chains below, sequenced in a study of response to subunit inactivated influenza vaccine. TCRdb redid the calling of the RT-PCR reads with MiXCR, one entry per CDR3 protein. The table shows about 500,000 distinct CDR3 sequences, with approximately 6.9% occurring only once. The sequences come from PBMCs from blood, collected less than 30 months after vaccination. All receptors come from a man in his fifties or sixties who received an inactivated influenza vaccine.

This clonotype was seen a few times. V gene TRBV4-2 combines with J gene TRBJ2-3; no clear D. Trimming shortened V by 0 bases and J by 3 bases, and 7 bases separated the two germline ends. CDR3 size: 14 residues. Germline V gene sequence: CDR1 LGHNA, CDR2 YNFKEQ. This chain's CDR3 is CASSQDPPTDTQYF. Written as DNA, the CDR3 is TGTGCCAGCAGCCAAGATCCGCCTACAGATACGCAGTATTTT.

There are a few counts of this clonotype. The chain joins TRBV28 to TRBJ1-1; no definite D call. CDR3 length equals 13 residues. The V end lost 7 bases, the J end lost 0 bases, and 9 bases lay between the germline ends. Germline V gene lookup returns CDR1 MDHEN and CDR2 SYDVKM. CDR3 region: CASNVALNTEAFF. In DNA form, the CDR3 reads TGTGCCAGCAATGTGGCGTTGAACACTGAAGCTTTCTTT.

This clonotype was recorded at least ten times. The rearrangement uses TRBV11-1 and TRBJ2-1; 12 bases agree with TRBD2. This CDR3 is built from 21 residues. Per the germline V gene, CDR1 is SGHAT and CDR2 is FQDESV (reference sequence). V lost 3 bases and J lost 0; bases outside the gene matches: 15. The CDR3 is CASSFFPLTSGGPSSYNEQFF. The CDR3 nucleotides are TGTGCCAGCAGCTTCTTTCCGCTGACTAGCGGGGGACCAAGCTCCTACAATGAGCAGTTCTTC. Complete variable domain (other parts from reference TRBV11-1 and TRBJ2-1): EAEVAQSPRYKITEKSQAVAFWCDPISGHATLYWYRQILGQGPELLVQFQDESVVDDSQLPKDRFSAERLKGVDSTLKIQPAELGDSAMYLCASSFFPLTSGGPSSYNEQFFGPGTRLTVL.

In this sample, this clonotype turned up many times. The chain links TRBV12-3 or TRBV12-4 to TRBJ1-4; D not resolved. CDR3 size: 13 residues. Trimming shortened V by 5 bases and J by 8 bases, and 12 bases separated the two germline ends. CDR3 protein: CASSPIKNEKLFF. The CDR3 region has the DNA TGTGCCAGCAGTCCTATCAAGAACGAAAAACTGTTTTTT.

V is TRBV28 and J is TRBJ1-1, with D perhaps matching TRBD1 (6 bases). Germline-derived CDR1 and CDR2 are MDHEN and SYDVKM. The CDR3 consists of 15 residues. V was clipped by 5 bases and J by 1 base, with 14 bases between them. CDR3 coding DNA: TGTGCCAGCAGTCCTACAGGGCACCAGAACACTGAAGCTTTCTTT. Translated, it gives CASSPTGHQNTEAFF.

This clonotype was seen at least ten times. This sequence joins TRBV5-1 and TRBJ2-7, with TRBD1 identical over 10 bases. Trimming removed 0 bases from V and 4 bases from J; junction bases left unmatched: 7. The CDR3 has 16 amino acids. The germline CDR1 and CDR2 sequences are SGHRS and YFSETQ. In DNA, the CDR3 is TGCGCCAGCAGCTTGGGACAGGGGGCCGGATTATACGAGCAGTACTTC. Translation: CASSLGQGAGLYEQYF.

This clonotype was found a few times. The chain carries TRBV2 and TRBJ1-2, with 9 bases lining up with TRBD1. J gave up 3 bases and V 2 bases, and 4 bases lay outside the gene matches. The germline V gene encodes CDR1 SNHLY and CDR2 FYNNEI. CDR3 size: 15 residues. The CDR3 nucleotides read TGTGCCAGCAGTGAATGGGACAGGGTTGACTATGGCTACACCTTC. It yields the protein CASSEWDRVDYGYTF.

This clonotype was seen at least ten times. V and J are TRBV7-2 and TRBJ1-5; maybe TRBD1 (6 bases). CDR3 size: 17 residues. Germline V CDR1 and CDR2: SGHTA, FQGNSA. V lost 5 bases, J lost 6 bases, and 23 bases lay in between. The CDR3 coding sequence is TGTGCCAGCAGCCTCGATATACAGGGAAACAGGCCTCAGCCCCAGCATTTT. Its protein product is CASSLDIQGNRPQPQHF.

This clonotype appeared many times. V usage is TRBV4-1 and J usage is TRBJ1-5; D uncertain. Germline lookup yields CDR1 MGHRA and CDR2 YSYEKL. The CDR3 runs 13 residues. V lost 0 bases and J 5 bases, leaving 5 bases between the germline ends. The DNA of the CDR3 is TGCGCCAGCAGCCAAGATTGGGATCAGCCCCAGCATTTT. Protein sequence: CASSQDWDQPQHF.

V usage is TRBV6-2 or TRBV6-3 and J usage is TRBJ2-5; weak D call: TRBD1 (6 bases). Trimming took off 6 bases at V and 10 bases at J, with 24 bases between the two ends. The CDR3 has 15 residues. CDR1 MNHEY and CDR2 SVGEGT come from the germline V gene. The CDR3 region is CASSPYRQVRGSQYF. The DNA for the CDR3 is TGTGCCAGCAGCCCATACAGACAGGTTCGTGGTAGCCAGTACTTC.

The chain joins TRBV7-2 to TRBJ2-7; D is uncertain. Germline CDR1 SGHTA, CDR2 FQGNSA. Trimming left V 5 bases short and J 3 bases short, with 14 bases between. The CDR3 is 14 residues long. CDR3 DNA sequence: TGTGCCAGCAGCCACAAGAACGAATTCTACGAGCAGTACTTC. The encoded protein is CASSHKNEFYEQYF.

This clonotype was found many times. A clone one base away is much larger, so this may be a read error. The chain links TRBV9 to TRBJ2-7, with 7 positions matching TRBD2. Germline V gene data show CDR1 as SGDLS and CDR2 as YYNGEE. The CDR3 contains 15 residues. The CDR3, as DNA: TGTGCCAGCGGCGTAGGAGCTAGCGGATCCTACGAGCAGTACTTC. Its translation: CASGVGASGSYEQYF. Complete variable domain (other parts from reference TRBV9 and TRBJ2-7): DSGVTQTPKHLITATGQRVTLRCSPRSGDLSVYWYQQSLDQGLQFLIQYYNGEERAKGNILERFSAQQFPDLHSELNLSSLELGDSALYFCASGVGASGSYEQYFGPGTRLTVT.

The table lists this clonotype with many counts. The chain uses TRBV6-4 and TRBJ1-2, with unresolved D. Between the trimmed V and J ends, which lost 2 bases and 10 bases, there was a span of 17 bases. CDR3 length equals 14 residues. From germline, CDR1 is MRHNA and CDR2 SNTAGT. This chain's CDR3 is CASSDSGRPDHYTF. CDR3 in DNA: TGTGCCAGCAGTGACAGTGGGAGACCCGACCACTACACCTTC.

This clonotype showed up just a few times. This rearrangement joins TRBV20-1 to TRBJ2-5; 8 positions agree with TRBD2. Germline CDR1 and CDR2: DFQATT and SNEGSKA (reference sequence). The junction had 7 bases not matched to a gene; V was cut back by 5 bases and J by 2 bases. CDR3 length: 14 residues. CDR3 DNA: TGCAGTGCTTCGGCTAGCGGGCTACAAGAGACCCAGTACTTC. This gives the protein CSASASGLQETQYF.

This clonotype was counted ten times or more. CDR3 nucleotides: TGTGCCAGCAGCCACCGAGGGACACCAGGGATTCAGTACTTC. This sequence encodes CASSHRGTPGIQYF. The chain combines TRBV5-6 with TRBJ2-4; perhaps TRBD1 as D (6 bases). The length of the CDR3 is 14 residues. V lost 4 bases, J lost 10 bases, and 18 bases lay in between. The germline gives CDR1 SGHDT, CDR2 YYEEEE.

The chain links TRBV12-3 or TRBV12-4 to TRBJ2-7; D not resolved. This CDR3 spans 14 amino acids. Trimming removed 5 bases at V and 0 bases at J, with 11 bases between. The CDR3 coding sequence is TGTGCCAGCAGTGGTTATGGCTTCTCCTACGAGCAGTACTTC. Protein sequence: CASSGYGFSYEQYF.

This clonotype was observed a few times. The CDR3 protein is CASSPVGYGQGGFRAFF. The CDR3 bases are TGCGCCAGCAGCCCGGTGGGTTATGGACAGGGCGGGTTCCGGGCTTTCTTT. The gene calls are TRBV5-1 and TRBJ1-1; 8 bases map to TRBD1. V shed 4 bases and J 11 bases; nucleotides not matched to a gene: 22. Germline assignment: CDR1 SGHRS and CDR2 YFSETQ. The length of the CDR3 is 17 residues.

The CDR3 DNA sequence: TGTGCCATCAGTGAGTCAAGCGGGGGTACCTACGAGCAGTACTTC. Translation gives CAISESSGGTYEQYF. V usage is TRBV10-3 and J usage is TRBJ2-7; 8 bases fit TRBD2. Germline CDR1 and CDR2: ENHRY and SYGVKD. The V and J ends lost 0 bases and 2 bases, in that order; junction bases with no gene match: 3. This CDR3 spans 15 amino acids.